Shown below are 10 T cell receptor beta chains from a single sample sequenced in a study of cytomegalovirus exposure and HLA in healthy donors. The primer mix had 60 Vbeta and 13 Jbeta primers. TCRdb's copy holds only in-frame clones and misses some; the assay was immunoSEQ multiplex PCR. In the table there are about 140,000 clones, roughly 76% of which are singletons. Sequenced: PBMCs. These receptors all stem from a woman between 35 and 50 years old in good health and CMV-seronegative.

J is TRBJ2-7 and V is TRBV7-2, with 8 bases matching TRBD1. J lost 3 bases, V lost 0 bases, and 10 bases had no gene match. CDR1 is SGHTA and CDR2 is FQGNSA in the germline V gene. This CDR3 comprises 17 residues. The CDR3 nucleotides read TGTGCCAGCAGCTTAGCGATATCGGGGACAGGCGTCTACGAGCAGTACGTC. Protein sequence: CASSLAISGTGVYEQYV.

The chain combines TRBV13 with TRBJ2-1; 8 bases are a match to TRBD2. The length of the CDR3 is 15 residues. From germline, CDR1 is PRHDT and CDR2 FYEKMQ (reference sequence). J was trimmed by 3 bases and V by 5 bases; bases with no gene match: 6. The CDR3 reads CASSRGGGYYNEQFF. CDR3 nucleotide sequence: TGTGCCAGCAGCAGGGGCGGGGGGTACTACAATGAGCAGTTCTTC.

This CDR3 reads CASSFSVSNQPQHF. For the CDR3, the DNA is TGTGCCAGCAGCTTCAGTGTTAGCAATCAGCCCCAGCATTTT. The chain links TRBV5-6 to TRBJ1-5; D unclear. The V end was cut by 2 bases, the J end by 0 bases, with 6 bases between. The CDR3 contains 14 residues. Germline CDR1 reads SGHDT; CDR2 reads YYEEEE.

This clone came up once. V and J are TRBV7-2 and TRBJ1-1, with a possible D match to TRBD1 (6 bases). The length of the CDR3 is 15 residues. CDR1 and CDR2 from the germline V gene are SGHTA and FQGNSA. V shed 5 bases and J shed 3 bases, with 16 bases lying between them. Here the CDR3 reads CASSLQGLVDTEAFF. The CDR3 coding sequence is TGTGCCAGCAGCCTACAGGGTTTAGTCGACACTGAAGCTTTCTTT.

J is TRBJ2-6 and V is TRBV4-1; 7 bases align to TRBD1. CDR3 size: 14 residues. CDR1 is MGHRA, CDR2 YSYEKL, per germline. Trimming removed 1 base from V and 13 bases from J; junction bases left unmatched: 7. The CDR3 spells CASSQGQGTGVLTF. The CDR3 nucleotides are TGCGCCAGCAGCCAAGGACAGGGAACTGGTGTCCTGACTTTC.

A single count supports this clone. The chain uses TRBV7-9 and TRBJ2-1, with 7 bases matching TRBD2. This CDR3 comprises 15 residues. CDR1 and CDR2 (germline): SEHNR, FQNEAQ (reference sequence). V trimming: 9 bases; J trimming: 10 bases; junction bases outside the gene matches: 18. The CDR3 is CASNRGGGLIREQFF. Here the CDR3 DNA reads TGTGCCAGTAACAGAGGCGGGGGACTAATTCGGGAGCAGTTCTTC.

The CDR3 region is CASSTRTSGDNEQFF. As DNA, the CDR3 is TGTGCCAGCAGCACAAGGACTAGCGGGGACAATGAGCAGTTCTTC. This chain links TRBV6-5 with TRBJ2-1, with 12 bases aligning to TRBD2. J was trimmed by 5 bases and V by 6 bases; bases with no gene match: 5. The CDR3 is 15 residues long. The germline gives CDR1 MNHEY, CDR2 SVGAGI.

The V call is TRBV5-6, the J call TRBJ1-1; possibly TRBD1 for D (5 bases). Between the trimmed V and J ends, which lost 0 bases and 3 bases, there was a span of 15 bases. The germline V gene encodes CDR1 SGHDT and CDR2 YYEEEE. The CDR3 extends over 16 amino acids. CDR3 region: CASSLGYRPRDTEAFF. CDR3 sequence (DNA): TGTGCCAGCAGCTTGGGATACAGGCCAAGGGACACTGAAGCTTTCTTT.

The CDR3 here is CASSIGGNTGELFF. The DNA of the CDR3 is TGTGCCAGCAGTATAGGGGGTAACACCGGGGAGCTGTTTTTT. The chain uses TRBV9 and TRBJ2-2; maybe TRBD1 (6 bases). The CDR3 sequence is 14 residues long. Trimming stripped 5 bases from V and 2 bases from J, with 10 bases between. Germline V gene lookup returns CDR1 SGDLS and CDR2 YYNGEE.

Turning to this clone: The germline gene is not matched at one end of the junction; a read error may be the cause. The chain employs TRBV20-1 and TRBJ1-4, with 8 bases lining up with TRBD1. CDR3 length: 10 amino acids. Germline V gene sequence: CDR1 DFQATT, CDR2 SNEGSKA (reference sequence). The CDR3 sequence: CSASSLGQVF. The CDR3 nucleotides read TGCAGTGCTAGCTCGTTGGGACAGGTATTT.